These T cell receptor beta chains were read from a single sample in a study of blood T cell repertoires in COVID-19. Only in-frame clones appear in the TCRdb table, and some are missing; sequencing was by immunoSEQ multiplex PCR. The table shows 200,000 to 250,000 clones, with 80% to 85% occurring only once. Source material: peripheral blood. The receptor set was obtained from a woman aged 60-70 years with acute or convalescent COVID-19. Each CDR3 is given with its conserved first and last residue. Each record gives: clone size, V gene, J gene, D gene, CDR3 protein, CDR3 DNA. A D gene is named only where the DNA matches it firmly. A clone size is listed for some rows: how often the clone was seen (once, few, many), or a class if it is expanded.

abundance: NA; v_gene: TRBV30; j_gene: TRBJ1-1; d_gene: NA; CDR3aa: CAWGGGGTEAFF; CDR3nt: TGTGCCTGGGGGGGAGGGGGTACTGAAGCTTTCTTT
abundance: NA; v_gene: TRBV7-3; j_gene: TRBJ2-1; d_gene: TRBD1; CDR3aa: CASSLAGTGAYNEQFF; CDR3nt: TGTGCCAGCAGCTTAGCCGGGACAGGAGCCTACAATGAGCAGTTCTTC
abundance: NA; v_gene: TRBV3-1/TRBV3-2; j_gene: TRBJ2-1; d_gene: NA; CDR3aa: CASSQGWTGNEQFF; CDR3nt: TGTGCCAGCAGCCAAGGGTGGACGGGGAATGAGCAGTTCTTC
abundance: NA; v_gene: TRBV7-9; j_gene: TRBJ1-1; d_gene: TRBD1; CDR3aa: CASSLAPGQGAAEAFF; CDR3nt: TGTGCCAGCAGCTTAGCGCCGGGACAGGGGGCCGCTGAAGCTTTCTTT
abundance: NA; v_gene: TRBV7-8; j_gene: TRBJ2-3; d_gene: NA; CDR3aa: CASSLRGSTDTQYF; CDR3nt: TGTGCCAGCAGCTTACGCGGCTCCACAGATACGCAGTATTTT
abundance: NA; v_gene: TRBV2; j_gene: TRBJ2-7; d_gene: TRBD1; CDR3aa: CASRSGTGSSYEQYF; CDR3nt: TGTGCCAGCAGATCCGGGACAGGGAGCTCCTACGAGCAGTACTTC
abundance: once; v_gene: TRBV7-2; j_gene: TRBJ1-1; d_gene: TRBD1; CDR3aa: CASSFTTGPGTEAFF; CDR3nt: TGTGCCAGCAGCTTCACGACAGGGCCGGGCACTGAAGCTTTCTTT
abundance: NA; v_gene: TRBV5-1; j_gene: TRBJ2-5; d_gene: NA; CDR3aa: CASSPRSAETQYF; CDR3nt: TGCGCCAGCAGCCCCCGGAGCGCCGAGACCCAGTACTTC
abundance: NA; v_gene: TRBV6-6; j_gene: TRBJ2-5; d_gene: NA; CDR3aa: CASSYAARETQYF; CDR3nt: TGTGCCAGCAGTTACGCCGCTCGGGAGACCCAGTACTTC
abundance: NA; v_gene: TRBV2; j_gene: TRBJ1-2; d_gene: TRBD1; CDR3aa: CASRGDSTNYGYTF; CDR3nt: TGTGCCAGCAGGGGGGACAGTACTAACTATGGCTACACCTTC
abundance: NA; v_gene: TRBV19; j_gene: TRBJ1-2; d_gene: NA; CDR3aa: CASKRDGGYYGYTF; CDR3nt: TGTGCCAGTAAGAGGGACGGGGGATACTATGGCTACACCTTC
abundance: NA; v_gene: TRBV19; j_gene: TRBJ2-3; d_gene: NA; CDR3aa: CASSSLGPDTQYF; CDR3nt: TGTGCCAGTAGTAGCCTGGGCCCAGATACGCAGTATTTT
abundance: NA; v_gene: TRBV16; j_gene: TRBJ1-1; d_gene: TRBD1; CDR3aa: CASSPTAGQAEEAFF; CDR3nt: TGTGCCAGCAGCCCCACCGCCGGACAGGCAGAAGAAGCTTTCTTT
abundance: NA; v_gene: TRBV19; j_gene: TRBJ1-1; d_gene: TRBD1; CDR3aa: CASSIRGQVAEAFF; CDR3nt: TGTGCCAGTAGTATAAGGGGGCAGGTGGCTGAAGCTTTCTTT
abundance: NA; v_gene: TRBV3-1/TRBV3-2; j_gene: TRBJ1-2; d_gene: TRBD1; CDR3aa: CASSQNRRDRGLGGYTF; CDR3nt: TGTGCCAGCAGCCAAAATAGGAGGGACAGGGGGCTCGGGGGCTACACCTTC
abundance: NA; v_gene: TRBV12-3/TRBV12-4; j_gene: TRBJ2-1; d_gene: NA; CDR3aa: CASSFYDEQFF; CDR3nt: TGTGCCAGCAGTTTCTACGATGAGCAGTTCTTC
abundance: NA; v_gene: TRBV28; j_gene: TRBJ1-6; d_gene: NA; CDR3aa: CASSLEQYNSPLHF; CDR3nt: TGTGCCAGCAGTTTGGAACAGTATAATTCACCCCTCCACTTT
abundance: NA; v_gene: TRBV28; j_gene: TRBJ2-5; d_gene: NA; CDR3aa: CASKLGRWETQYF; CDR3nt: TGTGCCAGCAAATTGGGGAGGTGGGAGACCCAGTACTTC
abundance: NA; v_gene: TRBV19; j_gene: TRBJ2-3; d_gene: NA; CDR3aa: CASSIGRTDTQYF; CDR3nt: TGTGCCAGTAGCATAGGGCGCACAGATACGCAGTATTTT
abundance: once; v_gene: TRBV6-1; j_gene: TRBJ2-1; d_gene: NA; CDR3aa: CASSGYSGSSSSVNEQFF; CDR3nt: TGTGCCAGCAGTGGGTACTCCGGGTCCTCCTCTTCAGTCAATGAGCAGTTCTTC
abundance: NA; v_gene: TRBV4-3; j_gene: TRBJ2-1; d_gene: TRBD2; CDR3aa: CASSRGSTSGGGEEQFF; CDR3nt: TGCGCCAGCAGCCGCGGCTCGACTAGCGGGGGGGGAGAGGAGCAGTTCTTC
abundance: NA; v_gene: TRBV13; j_gene: TRBJ2-7; d_gene: TRBD1; CDR3aa: CASSTGTAYEQYF; CDR3nt: TGTGCCAGCAGCACAGGGACAGCTTACGAGCAGTACTTC
abundance: NA; v_gene: TRBV29-1; j_gene: TRBJ1-1; d_gene: NA; CDR3aa: CSVGRVNTEAFF; CDR3nt: TGCAGCGTAGGTCGGGTGAACACTGAAGCTTTCTTT
abundance: NA; v_gene: TRBV5-1; j_gene: TRBJ1-1; d_gene: TRBD1; CDR3aa: CASSGNTGAGTEAFF; CDR3nt: TGCGCCAGCAGCGGAAATACAGGGGCCGGGACTGAAGCTTTCTTT
abundance: NA; v_gene: TRBV7-9; j_gene: TRBJ1-4; d_gene: NA; CDR3aa: CASSFTGEKLFF; CDR3nt: TGTGCCAGCAGCTTTACAGGGGAAAAACTGTTTTTT
abundance: NA; v_gene: TRBV6-5; j_gene: TRBJ1-2; d_gene: NA; CDR3aa: CASSYSSAGDVRTF; CDR3nt: TGTGCCAGCAGTTACTCGAGTGCGGGGGACGTGCGTACCTTC
abundance: NA; v_gene: TRBV5-1; j_gene: TRBJ1-3; d_gene: TRBD1; CDR3aa: CASSPGTGTGNTIYF; CDR3nt: TGCGCCAGCAGCCCGGGGACAGGGACCGGAAACACCATATATTTT
abundance: NA; v_gene: TRBV5-1; j_gene: TRBJ2-2; d_gene: TRBD1; CDR3aa: CASSLGTGRTGELFF; CDR3nt: TGCGCCAGCAGCTTGGGGACAGGGAGGACCGGGGAGCTGTTTTTT
abundance: NA; v_gene: TRBV4-2; j_gene: TRBJ1-4; d_gene: TRBD1; CDR3aa: CASSQTGTGPEKLFF; CDR3nt: TGTGCCAGCAGCCAAACCGGGACAGGGCCAGAAAAACTGTTTTTT
abundance: NA; v_gene: TRBV7-2; j_gene: TRBJ2-3; d_gene: TRBD2; CDR3aa: CASRRGGIADTQYF; CDR3nt: TGTGCCAGCAGGCGGGGGGGCATCGCAGATACGCAGTATTTT
abundance: NA; v_gene: TRBV30; j_gene: TRBJ1-1; d_gene: TRBD1; CDR3aa: CARQTGFNTEAFF; CDR3nt: TGTGCCCGGCAGACAGGGTTTAACACTGAAGCTTTCTTT
abundance: NA; v_gene: TRBV19; j_gene: TRBJ1-2; d_gene: NA; CDR3aa: CASMLSPGYGYTF; CDR3nt: TGTGCCAGTATGTTAAGCCCCGGCTATGGCTACACCTTC
abundance: NA; v_gene: TRBV11-2; j_gene: TRBJ2-5; d_gene: NA; CDR3aa: CASSLVSSHIRETQYF; CDR3nt: TGTGCCAGCAGCTTAGTTTCTAGCCATATCCGAGAGACCCAGTACTTC
abundance: NA; v_gene: TRBV11-2; j_gene: TRBJ1-2; d_gene: TRBD1; CDR3aa: CASSLDRDRHYTF; CDR3nt: TGTGCCAGCAGCTTAGATAGGGACAGGCACTACACCTTC
abundance: NA; v_gene: TRBV28; j_gene: TRBJ2-7; d_gene: TRBD2; CDR3aa: CASLKRGWEQYF; CDR3nt: TGTGCCAGCCTAAAGCGGGGTTGGGAGCAGTACTTC
abundance: NA; v_gene: TRBV9; j_gene: TRBJ1-4; d_gene: NA; CDR3aa: CASSAQGWSEKLFF; CDR3nt: TGTGCCAGCAGCGCACAGGGTTGGAGTGAAAAACTGTTTTTT
abundance: NA; v_gene: TRBV2; j_gene: TRBJ1-3; d_gene: TRBD1; CDR3aa: CASSAPQGTDDTIYF; CDR3nt: TGTGCCAGCAGTGCGCCACAGGGGACTGACGACACCATATATTTT
abundance: NA; v_gene: TRBV15; j_gene: TRBJ1-5; d_gene: NA; CDR3aa: CATSRDRNQPQHF; CDR3nt: TGTGCCACCAGCCGAGACAGAAATCAGCCCCAGCATTTT
abundance: NA; v_gene: TRBV6-5; j_gene: TRBJ1-1; d_gene: TRBD1; CDR3aa: CASLAWTGLDTEAFF; CDR3nt: TGTGCCAGCCTTGCCTGGACAGGGTTGGACACTGAAGCTTTCTTT
abundance: NA; v_gene: TRBV3-1/TRBV3-2; j_gene: TRBJ1-1; d_gene: TRBD1; CDR3aa: CASSRRQGDIPNTEAFF; CDR3nt: TGTGCCAGCAGCCGTCGACAGGGGGATATCCCGAACACTGAAGCTTTCTTT
abundance: few; v_gene: TRBV7-2; j_gene: TRBJ2-7; d_gene: TRBD1; CDR3aa: CASSMGQGPSHEQYF; CDR3nt: TGTGCCAGCAGCATGGGACAGGGTCCATCCCACGAGCAGTACTTC
abundance: once; v_gene: TRBV19; j_gene: TRBJ1-2; d_gene: TRBD1; CDR3aa: CASRLVGQYYGYTF; CDR3nt: TGTGCCAGTAGGTTGGTGGGACAGTACTATGGCTACACCTTC
abundance: NA; v_gene: TRBV18; j_gene: TRBJ1-3; d_gene: NA; CDR3aa: CASSRPGGSGNTIYF; CDR3nt: TGTGCCAGCTCCCGTCCCGGGGGATCCGGAAACACCATATATTTT
abundance: few; v_gene: TRBV4-1; j_gene: TRBJ2-7; d_gene: NA; CDR3aa: CASSPQVTYEQYF; CDR3nt: TGCGCCAGCAGTCCTCAGGTAACCTACGAGCAGTACTTC
abundance: NA; v_gene: TRBV6-5; j_gene: TRBJ2-1; d_gene: TRBD2; CDR3aa: CASSQRGVYNEQFF; CDR3nt: TGTGCCAGCAGCCAGCGGGGCGTATACAATGAGCAGTTCTTC
abundance: few; v_gene: TRBV2; j_gene: TRBJ2-2; d_gene: TRBD2; CDR3aa: CASSVAGVGSGELFF; CDR3nt: TGTGCCAGCAGTGTGGCGGGGGTAGGCTCTGGGGAGCTGTTTTTT
abundance: NA; v_gene: TRBV3-1/TRBV3-2; j_gene: TRBJ2-1; d_gene: TRBD2; CDR3aa: CASSQISGGAFEQFF; CDR3nt: TGTGCCAGCAGCCAGATAAGCGGGGGGGCCTTTGAGCAGTTCTTC
abundance: NA; v_gene: TRBV6-5; j_gene: TRBJ1-1; d_gene: NA; CDR3aa: CASSRDTWDTEAFF; CDR3nt: TGTGCCAGCAGCCGGGACACATGGGATACTGAAGCTTTCTTT
abundance: NA; v_gene: TRBV6-5; j_gene: TRBJ2-7; d_gene: TRBD1; CDR3aa: CASSRQGERAEQYF; CDR3nt: TGTGCCAGCAGTCGACAGGGGGAACGGGCAGAGCAGTACTTC
abundance: NA; v_gene: TRBV3-1/TRBV3-2; j_gene: TRBJ2-7; d_gene: NA; CDR3aa: CASSQTTGFGEQYF; CDR3nt: TGTGCCAGCAGCCAAACCACAGGGTTTGGCGAGCAGTACTTC
abundance: NA; v_gene: TRBV30; j_gene: TRBJ1-1; d_gene: NA; CDR3aa: CAWRKGVNTEAFF; CDR3nt: TGTGCCTGGAGAAAAGGGGTGAACACTGAAGCTTTCTTT